This TCR beta chain was found in a study of cytomegalovirus exposure and HLA in healthy donors. Study-wide background: Samples from HLA-typed donors yielded about 80 million unique TCRs in an early data release. Among fewer than 500 genotyped donors, about 80% fell in the Caucasian-associated ancestry cluster. General study points: Indistinguishable V segments, including TRBV6-2 and TRBV6-3, were excluded. Immune exposure was documented only through CMV serostatus.

With 0 bases removed from V and 1 base from J, the gap between germline ends came to 10 bases. The CDR3 is made up of 16 amino acids. Germline V CDR1 and CDR2: SGDLS, YYNGEE. Both 60 Vbeta primers and 13 Jbeta primers went into the PCR. Measured with immunoSEQ multiplex PCR; TCRdb has only the in-frame clones, and not every one. The table includes around 150,000 clones, 60% to 80% detected once. Concerning this clone itself: Its target is not known.

This chain uses TRBV9 with TRBJ2-2, with D uncertain. Sequencing was carried out using PBMCs. This sequence originates from a man in his fifties in good health and CMV-seropositive. The CDR3 here is CASSVVAPGNTGELFF. The DNA for the CDR3 is TGTGCCAGCAGCGTAGTGGCCCCAGGGAACACCGGGGAGCTGTTTTTT.